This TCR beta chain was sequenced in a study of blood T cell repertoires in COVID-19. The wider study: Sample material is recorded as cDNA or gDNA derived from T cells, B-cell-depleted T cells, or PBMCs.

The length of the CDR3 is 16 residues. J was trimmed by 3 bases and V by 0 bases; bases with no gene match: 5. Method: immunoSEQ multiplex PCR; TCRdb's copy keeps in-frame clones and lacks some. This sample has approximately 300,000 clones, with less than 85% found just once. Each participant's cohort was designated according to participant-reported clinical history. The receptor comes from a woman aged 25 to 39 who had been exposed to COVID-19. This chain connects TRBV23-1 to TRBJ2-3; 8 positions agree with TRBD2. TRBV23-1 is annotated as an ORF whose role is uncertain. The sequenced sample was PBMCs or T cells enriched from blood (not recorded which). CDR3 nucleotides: TGCGCCAGCAGTCAATCACGGGGGGGGCCGACAGATACGCAGTATTTT. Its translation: CASSQSRGGPTDTQYF.